The clone carrying this T cell receptor (beta chain) has ten or more counts. The antigen is undetermined. The data were obtained in a study of T cell repertoires in cytomegalovirus infection. At the level of the study: Public TCR beta signature analysis indicated the presence of both CMV infection and matching HLA type.

TCRdb re-analysed the reads in MiXCR, keeping a single row per CDR3 protein. The sample consists of under 200,000 distinct CDR3 sequences, approximately 9.7% of them appearing once. Study-level points and caveats: Within the response measured ex vivo, HLA-C-restricted CMV-specific TCR beta clonotypes were dominant.

The TCR comes from a human donor in good health (CMV status not recorded). Some clones in this sample may be carry-over from other donors' samples. The material sequenced was PBMCs.

Here the CDR3 reads CASRLGQFNQPQHF. The CDR3 DNA is TGTGCCAGTCGATTAGGACAGTTCAATCAGCCCCAGCATTTT. The rearrangement joins TRBV28 to TRBJ1-5; D may be TRBD1 (6 bases). Germline V gene lookup returns CDR1 MDHEN and CDR2 SYDVKM. The V end lost 9 bases, the J end lost 3 bases, and 15 bases lay between the germline ends. The CDR3 loop spans 14 amino acids. Looking up the rest from reference TRBV28 and TRBJ1-5 gives the full variable domain: DVKVTQSSRYLVKRTGEKVFLECVQDMDHENMFWYRQDPGLGLRLIYFSYDVKMKEKGDIPEGYSVSREKKERFSLILESASTNQTSMYLCASRLGQFNQPQHFGDGTRLSIL.